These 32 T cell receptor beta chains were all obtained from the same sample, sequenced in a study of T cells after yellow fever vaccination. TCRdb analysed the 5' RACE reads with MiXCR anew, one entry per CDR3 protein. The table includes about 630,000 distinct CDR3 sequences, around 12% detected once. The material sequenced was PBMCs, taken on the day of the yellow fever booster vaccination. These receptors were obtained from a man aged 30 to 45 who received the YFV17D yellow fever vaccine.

The DNA for the CDR3 is TGCAGCGTTGATAGGGATGTTCGAACCGAAGAGACCCAGTACTTC. Translating it yields CSVDRDVRTEETQYF. The chain recombines TRBV29-1 with TRBJ2-5; no clear D. Germline loops: CDR1 SQVTM, CDR2 ANQGSEA. V lost 3 bases to trimming and J lost 3 bases, with 17 bases between them. The CDR3 spans 15 residues. Together with reference TRBV29-1 and TRBJ2-5, the CDR3 gives the full variable domain: SAVISQKPSRDICQRGTSLTIQCQVDSQVTMMFWYRQQPGQSLTLIATANQGSEATYESGFVIDKFPISRPNLTFSTLTVSNMSPEDSSIYLCSVDRDVRTEETQYFGPGTRLLVL.

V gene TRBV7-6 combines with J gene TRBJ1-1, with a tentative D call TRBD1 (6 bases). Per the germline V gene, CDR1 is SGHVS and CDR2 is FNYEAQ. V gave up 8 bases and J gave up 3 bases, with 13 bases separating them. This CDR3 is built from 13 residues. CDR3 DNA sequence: TGTGCCAGCGGAGGGGGAGAAGACACTGAAGCTTTCTTT. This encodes CASGGGEDTEAFF.

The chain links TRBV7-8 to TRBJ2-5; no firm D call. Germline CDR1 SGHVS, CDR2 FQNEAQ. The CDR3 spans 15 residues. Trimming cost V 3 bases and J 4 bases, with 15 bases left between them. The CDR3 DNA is TGTGCCAGCAGCTTGGGCAGGTTGTCGGGAGAGACCCAGTACTTC. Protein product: CASSLGRLSGETQYF.

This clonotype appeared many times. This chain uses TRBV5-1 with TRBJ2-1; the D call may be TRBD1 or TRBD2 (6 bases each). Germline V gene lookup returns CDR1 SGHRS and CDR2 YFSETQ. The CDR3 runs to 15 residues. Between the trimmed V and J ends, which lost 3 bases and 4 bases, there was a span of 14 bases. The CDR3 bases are TGCGCCAGCAGCTCCCTCGGGGGCGGTTACAATGAGCAGTTCTTC. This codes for CASSSLGGGYNEQFF.

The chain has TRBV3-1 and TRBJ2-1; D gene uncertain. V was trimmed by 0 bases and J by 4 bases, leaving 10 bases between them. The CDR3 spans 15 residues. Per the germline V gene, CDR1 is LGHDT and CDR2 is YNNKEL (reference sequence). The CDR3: CASSQETHLYNEQFF. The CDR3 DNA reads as TGTGCCAGCAGCCAAGAAACTCACCTGTACAATGAGCAGTTCTTC.

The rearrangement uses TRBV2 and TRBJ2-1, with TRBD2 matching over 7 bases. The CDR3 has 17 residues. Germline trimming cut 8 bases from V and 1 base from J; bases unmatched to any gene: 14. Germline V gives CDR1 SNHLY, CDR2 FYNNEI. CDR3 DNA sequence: TGTGCCAGCGGGGGGGGGTTGCGAGCTCGATCCTACAATGAGCAGTTCTTC. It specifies CASGGGLRARSYNEQFF.

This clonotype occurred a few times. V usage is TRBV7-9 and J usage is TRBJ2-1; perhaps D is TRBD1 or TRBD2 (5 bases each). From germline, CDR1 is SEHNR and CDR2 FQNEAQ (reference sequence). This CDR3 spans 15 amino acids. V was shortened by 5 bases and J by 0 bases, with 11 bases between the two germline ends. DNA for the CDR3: TGTGCCAGCAGCAGCCGGGACCACTCCTACAATGAGCAGTTCTTC. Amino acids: CASSSRDHSYNEQFF.

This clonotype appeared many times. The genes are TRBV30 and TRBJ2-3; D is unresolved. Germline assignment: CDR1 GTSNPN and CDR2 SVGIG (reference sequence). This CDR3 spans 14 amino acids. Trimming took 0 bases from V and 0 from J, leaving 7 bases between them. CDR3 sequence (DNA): TGTGCCTGGAGTGTGGGCGGTAGCACAGATACGCAGTATTTT. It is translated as CAWSVGGSTDTQYF. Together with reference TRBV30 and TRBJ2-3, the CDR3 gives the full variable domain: SQTIHQWPATLVQPVGSPLSLECTVEGTSNPNLYWYRQAAGRGLQLLFYSVGIGQISSEVPQNLSASRPQDRQFILSSKKLLLSDSGFYLCAWSVGGSTDTQYFGPGTRLTVL.

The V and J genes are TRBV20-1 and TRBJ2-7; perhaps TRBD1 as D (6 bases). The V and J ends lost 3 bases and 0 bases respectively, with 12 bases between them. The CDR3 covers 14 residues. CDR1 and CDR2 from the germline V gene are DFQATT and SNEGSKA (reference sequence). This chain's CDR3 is CSARGHIDSYEQYF. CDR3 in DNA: TGCAGTGCTAGGGGACACATAGACTCCTACGAGCAGTACTTC.

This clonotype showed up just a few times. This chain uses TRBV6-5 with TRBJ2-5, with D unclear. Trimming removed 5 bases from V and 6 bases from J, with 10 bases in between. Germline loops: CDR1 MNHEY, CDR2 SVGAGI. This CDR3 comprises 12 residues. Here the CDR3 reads CASSAPLKTQYF. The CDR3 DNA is TGTGCCAGCAGTGCCCCCCTCAAGACCCAGTACTTC.

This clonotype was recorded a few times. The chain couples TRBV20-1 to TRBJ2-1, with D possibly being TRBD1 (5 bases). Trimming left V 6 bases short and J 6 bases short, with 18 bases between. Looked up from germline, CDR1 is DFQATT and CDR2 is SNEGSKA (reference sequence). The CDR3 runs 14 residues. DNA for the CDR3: TGCAGTGCAAAGAAAGGGGCGATTTCCAATGAGCAGTTCTTC. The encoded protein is CSAKKGAISNEQFF.

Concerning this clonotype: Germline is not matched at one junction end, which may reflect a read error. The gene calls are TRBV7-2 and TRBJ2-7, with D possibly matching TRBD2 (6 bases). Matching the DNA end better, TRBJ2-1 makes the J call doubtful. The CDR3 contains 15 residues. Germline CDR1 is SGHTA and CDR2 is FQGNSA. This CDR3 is CASSLASVPGYEQFF. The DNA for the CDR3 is TGTGCCAGCAGCCTAGCGTCCGTGCCGGGCTACGAGCAGTTCTTC.

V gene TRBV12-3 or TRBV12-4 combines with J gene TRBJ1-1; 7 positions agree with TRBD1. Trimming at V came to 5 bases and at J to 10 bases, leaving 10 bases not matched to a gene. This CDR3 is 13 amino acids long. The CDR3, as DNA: TGTGCCAGCAGTCTCGGTGACAGGGTATCAGCTTTCTTT. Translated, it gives CASSLGDRVSAFF.

The CDR3 DNA is TGTGCCAGCAGTTACCCGGGACTGGAGAACAATGAGCAGTTCTTC. The encoded protein is CASSYPGLENNEQFF. The chain carries TRBV6-2 or TRBV6-3 and TRBJ2-1; the D gene is possibly TRBD2 (6 bases). Germline V lookup: CDR1 MNHEY, CDR2 SVGEGT. Between the trimmed V and J ends, which lost 2 bases and 5 bases, there was a span of 13 bases. The CDR3 contains 15 residues.

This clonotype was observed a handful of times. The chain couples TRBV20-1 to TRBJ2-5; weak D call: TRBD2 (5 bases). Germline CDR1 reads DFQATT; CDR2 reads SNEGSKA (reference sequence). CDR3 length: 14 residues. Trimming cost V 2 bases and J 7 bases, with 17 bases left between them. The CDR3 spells CSARSLARVGTQYF. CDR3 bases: TGCAGTGCTAGATCCCTAGCCAGAGTGGGGACCCAGTACTTC.

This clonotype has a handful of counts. The CDR3 is CSASYLQNPQETQYF. The DNA of the CDR3 is TGCAGTGCTAGCTACTTACAGAACCCTCAAGAGACCCAGTACTTC. V usage is TRBV20-1 and J usage is TRBJ2-5; D is uncertain. This CDR3 comprises 15 residues. V lost 3 bases to trimming and J lost 2 bases, with 16 bases between them. CDR1 is DFQATT and CDR2 is SNEGSKA in the germline V gene (reference sequence).

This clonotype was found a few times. CDR3 amino acids: CSARSSGRVAGELFF. The CDR3 coding sequence is TGCAGTGCTAGATCTAGCGGGAGAGTCGCCGGGGAGCTGTTTTTT. The gene calls are TRBV20-1 and TRBJ2-2; 10 bases align to TRBD2. J gave up 6 bases and V 2 bases, and 6 bases lay outside the gene matches. The germline CDR1 and CDR2 sequences are DFQATT and SNEGSKA (reference sequence). CDR3 length equals 15 residues.

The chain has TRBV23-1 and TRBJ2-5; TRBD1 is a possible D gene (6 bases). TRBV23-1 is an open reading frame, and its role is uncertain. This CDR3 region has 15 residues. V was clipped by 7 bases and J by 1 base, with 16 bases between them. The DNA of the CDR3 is TGCGCCAGCACGTGGACAGTCAGGCCCCAAGAGACCCAGTACTTC. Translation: CASTWTVRPQETQYF.

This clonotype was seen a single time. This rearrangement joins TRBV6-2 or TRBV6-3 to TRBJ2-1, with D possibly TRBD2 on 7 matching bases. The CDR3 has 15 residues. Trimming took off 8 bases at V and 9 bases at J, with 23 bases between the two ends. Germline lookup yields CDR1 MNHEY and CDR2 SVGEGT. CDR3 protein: CASSTVAGADSEQFF. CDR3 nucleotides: TGTGCCAGCTCGACGGTGGCGGGGGCGGACAGTGAGCAGTTCTTC.

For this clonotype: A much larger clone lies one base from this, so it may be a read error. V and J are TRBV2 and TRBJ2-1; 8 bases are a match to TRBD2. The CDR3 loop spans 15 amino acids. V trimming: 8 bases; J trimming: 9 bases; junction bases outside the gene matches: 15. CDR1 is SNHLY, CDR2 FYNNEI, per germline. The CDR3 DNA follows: TGTGCCAGCGGAGTCGGACGCGGGAGGAATCCTGAGCAGTTCTTC. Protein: CASGVGRGRNPEQFF. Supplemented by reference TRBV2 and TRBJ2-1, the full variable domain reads EPEVTQTPSHQVTQMGQEVILRCVPISNHLYFYWYRQILGQKVEFLVSFYNNEISEKSEIFDDQFSVERPDGSNFTLKIRSTKLEDSAMYFCASGVGRGRNPEQFFGPGTRLTVL.

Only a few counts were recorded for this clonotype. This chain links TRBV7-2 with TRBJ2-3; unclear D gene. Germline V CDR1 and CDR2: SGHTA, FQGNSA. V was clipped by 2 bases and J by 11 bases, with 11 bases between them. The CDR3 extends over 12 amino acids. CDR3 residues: CASSLTETEQYF. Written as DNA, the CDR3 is TGTGCCAGCAGCTTAACGGAGACTGAGCAGTATTTT.

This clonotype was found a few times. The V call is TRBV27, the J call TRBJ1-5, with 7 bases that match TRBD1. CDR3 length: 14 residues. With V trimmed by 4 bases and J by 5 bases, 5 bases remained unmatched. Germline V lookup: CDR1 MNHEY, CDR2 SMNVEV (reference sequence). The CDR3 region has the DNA TGTGCCAGCAGTTCTATTACAGGGGATCAGCCCCAGCATTTT. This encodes CASSSITGDQPQHF.

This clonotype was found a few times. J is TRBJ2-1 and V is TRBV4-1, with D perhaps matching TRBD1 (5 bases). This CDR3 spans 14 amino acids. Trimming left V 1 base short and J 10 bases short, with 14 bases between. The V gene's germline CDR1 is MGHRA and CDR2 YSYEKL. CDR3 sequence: CASSQGQGSGEQFF. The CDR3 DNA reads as TGCGCCAGCAGCCAAGGGCAGGGCTCCGGGGAGCAGTTCTTC.

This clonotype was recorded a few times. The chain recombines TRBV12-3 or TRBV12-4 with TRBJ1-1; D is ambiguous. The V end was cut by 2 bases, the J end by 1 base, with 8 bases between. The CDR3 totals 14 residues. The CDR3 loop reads CASSLNSQNTEAFF. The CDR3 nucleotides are TGTGCCAGCAGTTTAAACAGCCAGAACACTGAAGCTTTCTTT.

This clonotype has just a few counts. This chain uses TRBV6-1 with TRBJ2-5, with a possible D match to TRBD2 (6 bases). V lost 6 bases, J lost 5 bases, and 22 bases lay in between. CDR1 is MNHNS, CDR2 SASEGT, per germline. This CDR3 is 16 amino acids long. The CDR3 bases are TGTGCCAGCAGCCTCGAGGGTACTAGCTGGTGGGAGACCCAGTACTTC. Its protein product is CASSLEGTSWWETQYF.

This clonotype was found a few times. CDR3 residues: CSVRRDSYNEQFF. The CDR3 DNA reads TGCAGTGTAAGGAGGGACTCCTACAATGAGCAGTTCTTC. The genes are TRBV20-1 and TRBJ2-1, with a tentative D call TRBD2 (6 bases). With 7 bases removed from V and 0 bases from J, the gap between germline ends came to 10 bases. This CDR3 has 13 residues. Germline V gene lookup returns CDR1 DFQATT and CDR2 SNEGSKA (reference sequence).

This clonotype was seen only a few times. The CDR3 is CASSQGGPKTQYF. As DNA, the CDR3 is TGTGCCAGCAGCCAAGGTGGTCCGAAGACCCAGTACTTC. The chain combines TRBV3-1 with TRBJ2-5, with D hard to call. Trimming took off 1 base at V and 6 bases at J, with 9 bases between the two ends. Germline lookup yields CDR1 LGHDT and CDR2 YNNKEL (reference sequence). The length of the CDR3 is 13 residues.

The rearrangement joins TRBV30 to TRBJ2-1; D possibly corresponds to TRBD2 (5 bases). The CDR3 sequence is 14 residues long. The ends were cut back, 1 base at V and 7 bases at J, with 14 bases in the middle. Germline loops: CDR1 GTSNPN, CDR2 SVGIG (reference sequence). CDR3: CAWSGGSPGNEQFF. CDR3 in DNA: TGTGCCTGGAGTGGAGGTTCCCCGGGGAATGAGCAGTTCTTC.

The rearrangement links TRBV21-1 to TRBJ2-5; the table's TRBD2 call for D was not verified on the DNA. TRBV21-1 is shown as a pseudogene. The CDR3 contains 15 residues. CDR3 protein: CASRSESGFEETQYF. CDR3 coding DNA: TGTGCCAGCAGGAGTGAGTCCGGATTTGAGGAGACCCAGTACTTC.

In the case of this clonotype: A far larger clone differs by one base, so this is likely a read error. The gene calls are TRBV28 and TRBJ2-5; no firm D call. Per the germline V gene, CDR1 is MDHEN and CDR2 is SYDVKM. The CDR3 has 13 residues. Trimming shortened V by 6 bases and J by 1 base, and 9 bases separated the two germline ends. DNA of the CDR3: TGTGCCAGCAGCCGGGTCCTCCAAGAGACCCAGTACTTC. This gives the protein CASSRVLQETQYF.

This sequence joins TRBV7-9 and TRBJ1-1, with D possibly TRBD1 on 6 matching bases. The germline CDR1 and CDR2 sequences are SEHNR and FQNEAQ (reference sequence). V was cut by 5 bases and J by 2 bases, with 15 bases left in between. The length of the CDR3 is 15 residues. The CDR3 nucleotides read TGTGCCAGCAGCCGAAACAGGGCTGGTAACACTGAAGCTTTCTTT. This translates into CASSRNRAGNTEAFF.

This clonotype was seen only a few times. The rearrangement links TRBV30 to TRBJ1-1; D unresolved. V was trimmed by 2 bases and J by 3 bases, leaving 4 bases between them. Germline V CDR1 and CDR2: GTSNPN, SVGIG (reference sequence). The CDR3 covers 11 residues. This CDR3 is CAWSRDTEAFF. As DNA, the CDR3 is TGTGCCTGGAGTCGTGACACTGAAGCTTTCTTT.